Below, 7 T cell receptor beta chains from the same sample are listed, as sequenced in a study of cytomegalovirus exposure and HLA in healthy donors. A multiplex PCR was run with 60 Vbeta primers and 13 Jbeta primers. The protocol was immunoSEQ multiplex PCR, while the TCRdb copy is restricted to in-frame clones and leaves out a portion. The sample carries roughly 65,000 clones, 65% to 70% recorded once. The sequencing sample was made of PBMCs. Source of these receptors: a man aged 35-49 years in good health and CMV-seropositive.

In this sample, this clone turned up once. V gene TRBV9 combines with J gene TRBJ2-3, with 9 bases matching TRBD1. V shed 0 bases, J shed 4 bases, and the junction held 6 bases outside the gene matches. This CDR3 is 16 amino acids long. Per germline, CDR1 SGDLS and CDR2 YYNGEE. The CDR3 bases are TGTGCCAGCAGCGTAGTGACAGGGGGAATCGCAGATACGCAGTATTTT. This sequence encodes CASSVVTGGIADTQYF.

The J gene is TRBJ2-1, the V gene TRBV27; a possible D gene is TRBD1 (6 bases). The CDR3 covers 12 residues. Trimming took off 2 bases at V and 10 bases at J, with 9 bases between the two ends. Germline CDR1 reads MNHEY; CDR2 reads SMNVEV (reference sequence). CDR3 nucleotides: TGTGCCAGCAGTTTAGGGACACAGGAGCAGTTCTTC. It codes for CASSLGTQEQFF.

The gene calls are TRBV15 and TRBJ2-7, with a weak D call TRBD2 (7 bases). The CDR3 contains 14 residues. Trimming pared 5 bases from V and 5 bases from J, leaving 16 bases between. CDR1 is LNHNV, CDR2 YYDKDF, per germline (reference sequence). CDR3 loop: CATSVRGAIHEQYF. CDR3 DNA sequence: TGTGCCACCAGCGTACGGGGGGCGATCCACGAGCAGTACTTC.

The rearrangement links TRBV28 to TRBJ1-4, with D maybe TRBD1 (5 bases). CDR1 is MDHEN, CDR2 SYDVKM, per germline. The CDR3 length is 14 residues. V was trimmed by 7 bases and J by 7 bases, leaving 16 bases between them. The chain's CDR3 is CASNRWGGGEKLFF. CDR3 nucleotide sequence: TGTGCCAGCAACCGCTGGGGGGGTGGTGAAAAACTGTTTTTT.

The chain recombines TRBV25-1 with TRBJ2-7; D not certain. V shed 3 bases and J shed 4 bases, with 10 bases lying between them. CDR1 and CDR2 (germline): MGHDK, SYGVNS. This CDR3 region has 13 residues. Here the CDR3 reads CASSDEPGYEQYF. CDR3 nucleotide sequence: TGTGCCAGCAGTGACGAACCAGGATACGAGCAGTACTTC.

The chain carries TRBV5-1 and TRBJ2-2; the D gene is possibly TRBD1 (5 bases). CDR3 length: 16 amino acids. Germline assignment: CDR1 SGHRS and CDR2 YFSETQ. V was shortened by 0 bases and J by 5 bases, with 14 bases between the two germline ends. CDR3 in DNA: TGCGCCAGCAGCTTGGCTATTAACAGGTTGACCGGGGAGCTGTTTTTT. It specifies CASSLAINRLTGELFF.

The table lists this clone with a few counts. At one boundary the junction diverges from the germline segment, which might be a read error. The V call is TRBV9, the J call TRBJ2-2, with D maybe TRBD2 (5 bases). The CDR3 covers 15 residues. Germline values: CDR1 SGDLS, CDR2 YYNGEE. The DNA of the CDR3 is TGTGCCAGCAGCGTAGACGGGGTCCGTTCCGGAGAGCTGTTTTTT. It specifies CASSVDGVRSGELFF.